Here is one TCR beta chain with its context. Its antigen specificity is not known. One base away there is no much larger clone; base qualities are not given. Using the deep immunoSEQ assay, TCR CDR3 regions were amplified from genomic DNA by multiplex PCR. Extracted genomic DNA from each cell subset was distributed evenly across all wells of several immunoSEQ 96-well plates, and each plate was treated as a replicate. For sorted subsets, each replicate PCR was loaded with 200 ng genomic DNA, equivalent to 30,000 or so T cell genomes. The purified libraries were quantified using a Qubit 3.0 fluorometer, sized with a Bioanalyzer 2100, and then quantified again using the KAPA Library Quantification kit. A separate single-read 150-cycle Illumina NextSeq 550 flow cell was used to sequence each immunoSEQ 96-well plate. Regarding the original processing steps: Because the immunoSEQ output held only junctional sequences and lacked quality scores, the filtering could not match the filtering applied to full-length reads. To assign V/J genes and CDR3, sequences were annotated using PyIR, a Python wrapper for IgBLAST v1.9, with IMGT germline references. Reads were removed for weak V/J assignments (E-value above 1e-6), missing CDR3, stop codons, out-of-frame junctions, or ambiguous translated residues. V3J clonotypes were defined as sequences sharing the same inferred V gene, J gene, and CDR3 amino acid sequence. Percentage overlap between repertoires was calculated by dividing the number of shared unique clonotypes by the size of the smaller repertoire. Richness of each repertoire was evaluated using RTK rarefaction, the Chao1 estimator, and Recon v2.1 estimates of unobserved clonotypes. OLGA was used to compute generation probabilities for all TCRbeta clonotypes that the gDNA method yielded from four donors. Imported from immuneACCESS, the table was reduced by TCRdb to in-frame sequences with V and J called. These copies leave out some clones; in studies compared against another copy, an unresolved V gene accounts for under half, and the cause of the remainder is not known. V and J calls and clone size are given by that table; D and trimming were obtained from the DNA. The sample table records a few hundred thousand clones; 73% of these occur just once. Of the sample, roughly 10% is held by the ten largest clones.

The donors were healthy, HIV-negative adults who had no recently reported acute infections or vaccinations. Every donor was a Caucasian adult living in Nashville, Tennessee, USA. Magnetic negative selection was used to enrich CD4+ T cells, after which naive cells were positively selected on CD45RA and the negative fraction became the memory subset. After blood collection by leukapheresis, PBMCs were isolated using Ficoll-Histopaque density gradient centrifugation and then cryopreserved in the vapor phase of liquid nitrogen. Purity and quantity of every magnetically sorted T cell population were checked by analytical flow cytometry. From each sorted fraction, genomic DNA was isolated and quantified by UV absorbance on a Nanodrop 2000c. These data are taken from a study of shared clonotypes between healthy human individuals (dated by TCRdb to the early 2020s). About the study as a whole: The cohort comprised a couple of women and a few men aged 18 to 49 years. For each donor, CD4 naive and CD4 memory were each given three plates, CD8 naive was given two plates, and CD8 memory was given one plate. The study deeply sequenced blood TCR repertoires of about 5 healthy adults to estimate repertoire size and the extent of clonotype sharing between individuals. Different laboratories and diverse techniques were used to prepare libraries and sequence TCR repertoires, to increase sequencing depth and limit assay-specific biases. Between about 0.85 and 9.5 billion PBMCs per donor were obtained by leukapheresis.

The germline V gene encodes CDR1 SGHNT and CDR2 YENEEA. Unmatched junction bases come to 14, with V trimmed by 4 bases and J by 7 bases. Its CDR3 holds 16 amino acids, cysteine through phenylalanine. Kept here is only the CDR3 DNA, which spans 48 bases and is read in frame from base 1. General findings and caveats noted by the study authors: Estimated clonotype richness was generally larger for naive than for memory subsets. Sampling was restricted to blood, and TCR repertoires in tissues likely differ from the TCR repertoires found in blood. Clonotypes shared by all four sorted-subset donors showed higher generation probabilities than non-shared clonotypes. Rarefaction of sorted-subset datasets indicated incomplete sequencing despite the large sequencing depth. When a handful of donors were compared, the shared fraction of clonotypes was approximately 5% for naive CD4, approximately 3.3% for naive CD8, roughly 2.5% for memory CD4, and 0.35% to 0.4% for memory CD8. The small number of donors limited the genetic and exposure-history diversity represented. Pairwise subsampling led to the expectation that sequencing depth would affect the degree of clonotype sharing among donors.

Material: memory CD4+ T cells sorted from blood. The sample's cell subset or site label, in plain terms: CD45RA-negative fraction. This chain joins TRBV11-3 to TRBJ2-7, with 9 bases aligning to TRBD2. The source is a man younger than 40 in good health. The CDR3 region has the sequence CASSSRGSSGGGEQYF. The DNA reads TGTGCCAGCAGCTCCCGAGGTAGTAGCGGGGGCGGGGAGCAGTACTTC.